These 18 T cell receptor beta chains were sequenced from one sample in a study of siplizumab effects on memory and regulatory T cells. The repertoire was sequenced with immunoSEQ multiplex PCR; TCRdb's copy has only in-frame clones and lacks some. This table holds roughly 50,000 clones, about 90% found once. Sequenced material: naive CD8+ T cells sorted from blood. The receptors shown here come from a human donor in good health.

The chain couples TRBV11-2 to TRBJ1-1; D is ambiguous. The CDR3 has 13 amino acids. From germline, CDR1 is SGHAT and CDR2 FQNNGV. The V gene lost 0 bases and the J gene lost 8 bases, with 10 bases spanning the gap. The CDR3 loop is CASSLDLHPEAFF. CDR3 coding DNA: TGTGCCAGCAGCTTAGATCTACACCCCGAAGCTTTCTTT. The full variable domain, in which reference TRBV11-2 and TRBJ1-1 provide the parts outside the CDR3, is EAGVAQSPRYKIIEKRQSVAFWCNPISGHATLYWYQQILGQGPKLLIQFQNNGVVDDSQLPKDRFSAERLKGVDSTLKIQPAKLEDSAVYLCASSLDLHPEAFFGQGTRLTVV.

This clone was observed once. The chain is built from TRBV4-1 and TRBJ1-6; weak D call: TRBD1 (5 bases). The CDR3 loop spans 15 amino acids. V was cut by 4 bases and J by 0 bases, with 7 bases left in between. Germline V gene sequence: CDR1 MGHRA, CDR2 YSYEKL. DNA for the CDR3: TGCGCCAGCAGCCTAAGGGGCTCCTATAATTCACCCCTCCACTTT. It is translated as CASSLRGSYNSPLHF.

The chain carries TRBV28 and TRBJ2-7, with 8 nucleotides matching TRBD2. CDR3 length: 14 residues. CDR1 MDHEN and CDR2 SYDVKM come from the germline V gene. The V gene end was trimmed by 9 bases and the J gene end by 6 bases; junction bases not matched to a gene: 13. CDR3 loop: CASVTGTRIAEQYF. CDR3 nucleotides: TGTGCCAGTGTAACCGGGACTAGAATCGCCGAGCAGTACTTC.

CDR3 in amino acids: CASGRGSHTGELFF. The DNA for the CDR3 is TGTGCCAGCGGGAGGGGGTCCCACACCGGGGAGCTGTTTTTT. This chain uses TRBV6-5 with TRBJ2-2, with D tentatively TRBD2 (7 bases). The CDR3 covers 14 residues. CDR1 MNHEY and CDR2 SVGAGI come from the germline V gene. Deletions cut 8 bases from V and 3 bases from J, with 13 bases between.

The chain has TRBV6-5 and TRBJ2-2; 11 bases align to TRBD1. Losses at the gene ends were 4 bases for V and 6 bases for J; bases not matched to a gene: 4. CDR1 MNHEY and CDR2 SVGAGI come from the germline V gene. CDR3 length equals 15 residues. For the CDR3, the DNA is TGTGCCAGCAGTTTCCGGGACAGGGGGGCCGGGGAGCTGTTTTTT. The encoded protein is CASSFRDRGAGELFF.

The rearrangement links TRBV13 to TRBJ1-5; D unresolved. With 0 bases removed from V and 4 bases from J, the gap between germline ends came to 13 bases. Germline V gene lookup returns CDR1 PRHDT and CDR2 FYEKMQ (reference sequence). The CDR3 consists of 16 residues. DNA of the CDR3: TGTGCCAGCAGCTTAGGGGTCGAGGGTGGGAATCAGCCCCAGCATTTT. This gives the protein CASSLGVEGGNQPQHF.

J is TRBJ2-7 and V is TRBV6-5, with D possibly being TRBD2 (5 bases). The germline V gene has CDR1 MNHEY and CDR2 SVGAGI. CDR3 size: 15 residues. V gave up 0 bases and J gave up 6 bases, with 15 bases separating them. CDR3 DNA sequence: TGTGCCAGCAGTTACTCGTTAGGCGGGTCAGCCGAGCAGTACTTC. Amino acids: CASSYSLGGSAEQYF.

This chain uses TRBV6-5 with TRBJ2-5, with D perhaps matching TRBD2 (5 bases). Germline V gives CDR1 MNHEY, CDR2 SVGAGI. The CDR3 spans 12 residues. V shed 11 bases and J shed 4 bases, with 14 bases lying between them. The DNA of the CDR3 is TGTGCCCCCGGTGAGGGCGGAGAGACCCAGTACTTC. Translation: CAPGEGGETQYF.

The count of this clone is one. The gene calls are TRBV9 and TRBJ2-1; 7 positions agree with TRBD1. The V segment lost 4 bases and the J segment 3 bases; nucleotides outside the gene matches: 13. The CDR3 is 17 amino acids. Germline values: CDR1 SGDLS, CDR2 YYNGEE. CDR3 protein: CASSPRSGGYFYNEQFF. DNA of the CDR3: TGTGCCAGCAGCCCCCGTTCAGGGGGTTATTTCTACAATGAGCAGTTCTTC.

This clone has a single count. The gene calls are TRBV4-2 and TRBJ2-3; TRBD2 aligns across 8 bases. The V and J ends lost 0 bases and 0 bases, in that order; junction bases with no gene match: 8. From germline, CDR1 is LGHNA and CDR2 YNFKEQ. This CDR3 region has 18 residues. The CDR3 DNA reads as TGTGCCAGCAGCCAAGAGCCCCTTAGCGGGGCTAGCACAGATACGCAGTATTTT. Amino acids: CASSQEPLSGASTDTQYF.

The J gene is TRBJ2-2, the V gene TRBV2, with 11 bases aligning to TRBD1. The V gene end was trimmed by 10 bases and the J gene end by 4 bases; junction bases not matched to a gene: 5. Germline CDR1 SNHLY, CDR2 FYNNEI. The CDR3 is 14 residues long. CDR3 sequence (DNA): TGTGCCACGGACAGGGGGCGGGTCACCGGGGAGCTGTTTTTT. Encoded protein: CATDRGRVTGELFF.

This chain joins TRBV2 and TRBJ2-1; 8 positions match TRBD1. J lost 10 bases, V lost 6 bases, and 5 bases had no gene match. Germline V lookup: CDR1 SNHLY, CDR2 FYNNEI. CDR3 size: 12 residues. CDR3 sequence (DNA): TGTGCCAGCAGGAGGACAGGGCACGAGCAGTTCTTC. Protein sequence: CASRRTGHEQFF.

The chain has TRBV19 and TRBJ1-5; D gene unclear. The CDR3 has 17 residues. CDR1 and CDR2 from the germline V gene are LNHDA and SQIVND (reference sequence). V lost 4 bases and J 0 bases, leaving 16 bases between the germline ends. The CDR3 DNA follows: TGTGCCAGTAGTACCGACGCAGGTGTTTATAGCAATCAGCCCCAGCATTTT. This gives the protein CASSTDAGVYSNQPQHF.

V gene TRBV7-9 combines with J gene TRBJ1-1; tentative D call: TRBD1 (5 bases). CDR3 length: 14 amino acids. The germline V and J ends were trimmed by 6 bases and 3 bases, with 14 bases remaining between them. The germline CDR1 and CDR2 sequences are SEHNR and FQNEAQ (reference sequence). The DNA of the CDR3 is TGTGCCAGCAGGAGATGGTTGGGGGACACTGAAGCTTTCTTT. This codes for CASRRWLGDTEAFF.

The chain uses TRBV4-1 and TRBJ2-1; D is unresolved. Deletions cut 3 bases from V and 2 bases from J, with 11 bases between. CDR1 is MGHRA and CDR2 is YSYEKL in the germline V gene. The CDR3 has 15 residues. DNA of the CDR3: TGCGCCAGCAGCCATACGCGTATGACCTACAATGAGCAGTTCTTC. Translated, it gives CASSHTRMTYNEQFF.

This chain connects TRBV7-6 to TRBJ1-1; D is perhaps TRBD1 (6 bases). Germline CDR1 and CDR2: SGHVS and FNYEAQ. Trimming removed 6 bases from V and 6 bases from J, with 23 bases in between. The CDR3 covers 16 residues. CDR3 in DNA: TGTGCCAGCAGTCCCGATCCAACAGGGCAAAACGCTGAAGCTTTCTTT. Translated, it gives CASSPDPTGQNAEAFF. The entire variable domain, with the rest obtained from reference TRBV7-6 and TRBJ1-1, is as follows: GAGVSQSPRYKVTKRGQDVALRCDPISGHVSLYWYRQALGQGPEFLTYFNYEAQQDKSGLPNDRFSAERPEGSISTLTIQRTEQRDSAMYRCASSPDPTGQNAEAFFGQGTRLTVV.

This sequence joins TRBV5-6 and TRBJ2-7, with D perhaps given as TRBD1 or TRBD2 (5 bases each). The V and J ends lost 7 bases and 3 bases respectively, with 17 bases between them. Germline V gene sequence: CDR1 SGHDT, CDR2 YYEEEE. The CDR3 has 14 residues. CDR3 nucleotide sequence: TGTGCCAGCTTTCTTGGGGCAGGGAGCTACGAGCAGTACTTC. Encoded protein: CASFLGAGSYEQYF.

V and J are TRBV27 and TRBJ2-3, with D unresolved. Germline values: CDR1 MNHEY, CDR2 SMNVEV (reference sequence). CDR3 length: 13 residues. The ends were cut back, 0 bases at V and 6 bases at J, with 7 bases in the middle. CDR3: CASSLSLWDTQYF. The CDR3 bases are TGTGCCAGCAGTTTATCACTGTGGGATACGCAGTATTTT.